This TCR beta chain appears in the sequencing data of a study of T cell responses to AZD1222 COVID-19 vaccine (dated by TCRdb to about 2021). About the study as a whole: Because spike-specific TCR depth and breadth did not differ between the two schedules, AZD1222 recipients who got a second dose at roughly 4 weeks were pooled with those who got a second dose at roughly 12 weeks. A total of just over 230 trial participants underwent TCR sequencing, of whom 207 had received two doses of AZD1222 and approximately 26 had received two doses of the MenACWY control vaccine. Trial participants were enrolled into age subgroups of 18-55, 56-69 and 70-plus years, which contained roughly 150, 30 and 60 TCR-sequenced participants, respectively.

The sample's time point label, in plain terms: baseline before first vaccination. Vaccinee samples were obtained from the UK trials COV001 and COV002, which included a single-blind randomized controlled phase 2/3 trial of AZD1222 (ChAdOx1 nCoV-19) in healthy adults. For TCRbeta chain sequencing, PBMC samples from trial participants were taken at day 0 and at day 28 after the second dose. The CDR3 regions of human TCRbeta chains were subjected to immunosequencing. Per the original workflow: Repertoire TCRs were checked for matches against a reference library of SARS-CoV-2-specific TCRs that had been generated using the MIRA antigen-specificity platform. Breadth was defined as the fraction of unique TCRs that were SARS-CoV-2-associated. Depth was defined as the fraction of total T cells that were SARS-CoV-2-associated. Each spike-specific TCR was assigned to its reactive spike region and to a CD4 or CD8 class using the MIRA data. Log10-transformed breadth and depth values were compared by one-way ANOVA with Sidak's multiple comparisons tests. Drawn from immuneACCESS, this table holds only the in-frame rearrangements with V and J called that TCRdb kept. Clones are partly lost; checked studies trace under half to an unresolved V gene and leave the rest unexplained. V, J and clone size reflect that table, while D and trimming were determined from the DNA. For this sample the table gives fewer than 150,000 clones, of which about 90% were detected only once. The top ten hold roughly 4.2% of the sample.

With respect to this clone: Its antigen is unknown. One end of the junction is discordant with germline, which a read error may explain.

The study at large found these results: Because no day 14 peak-response samples were available, repertoires were characterized only after the peak T cell response. Most participants were white British and females outnumbered males, and the authors suggested that clonal diversity may have been underestimated. CD4 TCRs associated with the vaccine covered the entire spike protein, and the dominant responses were in regions 160-218 and 743-854. Conclusions about previously exposed vaccinees are limited because only six or seven AZD1222 recipients were SARS-CoV-2 seropositive at baseline. After two AZD1222 doses, spike-specific TCR breadth and depth were significantly higher than at day 0 and than in MenACWY recipients. Reportedly, almost half of the unique spike-specific TCRs recognized epitopes lying outside the regions that are mutated in the B.1.351 and B.1.1.7 variants. In the small 56-69-year group, the increase in depth fell short of significance, most likely because of low power.

The CDR3 goes from the cysteine to the phenylalanine over 12 residues. Solely the CDR3 DNA is kept, with 36 bases framed from the first base. Based on the germline V gene, the CDR1 and CDR2 sequences are SGHAT and FQNNGV. The rearrangement joined TRBV11-2 to TRBJ2-7, with the D segment identity uncertain. The receptor was isolated from an adult in good health. Source: peripheral blood, taken on day 0 of AZD1222 vaccination. The DNA is as follows: TGTGCCAGCAGCTTAGCCTATCAGGCTTTGAACTTC. This sequence encodes CASSLAYQALNF.